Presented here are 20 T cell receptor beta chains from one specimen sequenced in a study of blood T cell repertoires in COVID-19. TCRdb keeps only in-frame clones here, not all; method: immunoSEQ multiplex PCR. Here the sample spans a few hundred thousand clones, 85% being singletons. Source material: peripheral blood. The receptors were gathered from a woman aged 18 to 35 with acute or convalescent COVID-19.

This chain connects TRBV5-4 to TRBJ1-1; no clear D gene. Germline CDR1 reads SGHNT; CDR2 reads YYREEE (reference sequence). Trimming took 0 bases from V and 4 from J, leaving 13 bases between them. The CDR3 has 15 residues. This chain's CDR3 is CASSLGSEGSTEAFF. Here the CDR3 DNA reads TGTGCCAGCAGCTTGGGATCCGAGGGTTCCACTGAAGCTTTCTTT.

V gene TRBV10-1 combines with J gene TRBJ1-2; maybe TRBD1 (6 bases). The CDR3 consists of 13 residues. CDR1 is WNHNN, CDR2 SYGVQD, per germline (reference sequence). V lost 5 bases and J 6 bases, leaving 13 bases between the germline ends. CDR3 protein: CASSPTGLNGYTF. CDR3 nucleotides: TGCGCCAGCAGTCCTACAGGGTTGAATGGCTACACCTTC.

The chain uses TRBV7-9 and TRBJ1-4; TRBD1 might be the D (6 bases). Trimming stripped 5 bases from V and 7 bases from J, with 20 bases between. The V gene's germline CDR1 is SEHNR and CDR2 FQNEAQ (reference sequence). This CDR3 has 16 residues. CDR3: CASSTPSGGSGEKLFF. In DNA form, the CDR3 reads TGTGCCAGCAGCACTCCGTCGGGGGGCAGCGGTGAAAAACTGTTTTTT. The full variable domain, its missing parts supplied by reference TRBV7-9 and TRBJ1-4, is DTGVSQNPRHKITKRGQNVTFRCDPISEHNRLYWYRQTLGQGPEFLTYFQNEAQLEKSRLLSDRFSAERPKGSFSTLEIQRTEQGDSAMYLCASSTPSGGSGEKLFFGSGTQLSVL.

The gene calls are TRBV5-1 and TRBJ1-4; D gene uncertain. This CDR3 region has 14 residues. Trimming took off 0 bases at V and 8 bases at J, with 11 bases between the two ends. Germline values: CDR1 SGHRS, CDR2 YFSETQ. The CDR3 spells CASSLGTQDEKLFF. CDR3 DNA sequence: TGCGCCAGCAGCTTGGGGACTCAGGACGAAAAACTGTTTTTT.

CDR3: CAIQGGPTEAFF. As DNA, the CDR3 is TGTGCCATCCAAGGGGGACCCACTGAAGCTTTCTTT. The chain has TRBV2 and TRBJ1-1, with D possibly TRBD1 on 6 matching bases. CDR1 SNHLY and CDR2 FYNNEI come from the germline V gene. The CDR3 is made up of 12 amino acids. V lost 10 bases, J lost 4 bases, and 13 bases lay in between.

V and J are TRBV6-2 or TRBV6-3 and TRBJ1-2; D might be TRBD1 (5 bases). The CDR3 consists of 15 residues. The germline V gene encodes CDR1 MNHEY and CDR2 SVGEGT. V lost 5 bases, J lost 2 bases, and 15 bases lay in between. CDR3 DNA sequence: TGTGCCAGCAGTGGTGACAGTCACACGAACTATGGCTACACCTTC. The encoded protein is CASSGDSHTNYGYTF.

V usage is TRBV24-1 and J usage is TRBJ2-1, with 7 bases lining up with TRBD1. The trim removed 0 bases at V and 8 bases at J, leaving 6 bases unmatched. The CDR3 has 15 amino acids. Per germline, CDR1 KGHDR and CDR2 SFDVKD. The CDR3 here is CATSDLETGIDEQFF. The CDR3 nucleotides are TGTGCCACCAGTGATTTGGAGACAGGGATCGATGAGCAGTTCTTC.

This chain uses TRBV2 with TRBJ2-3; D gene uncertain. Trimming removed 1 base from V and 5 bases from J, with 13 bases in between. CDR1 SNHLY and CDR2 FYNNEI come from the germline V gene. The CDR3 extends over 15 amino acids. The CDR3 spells CASSEGSGSGDTQYF. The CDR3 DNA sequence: TGTGCCAGCAGTGAAGGATCAGGCTCCGGAGATACGCAGTATTTT.

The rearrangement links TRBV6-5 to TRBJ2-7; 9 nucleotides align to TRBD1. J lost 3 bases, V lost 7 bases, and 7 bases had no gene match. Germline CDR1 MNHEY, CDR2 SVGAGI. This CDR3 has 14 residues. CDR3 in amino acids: CASMPGQGLYEQYF. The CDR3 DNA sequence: TGTGCCAGCATGCCGGGACAGGGCCTCTACGAGCAGTACTTC.

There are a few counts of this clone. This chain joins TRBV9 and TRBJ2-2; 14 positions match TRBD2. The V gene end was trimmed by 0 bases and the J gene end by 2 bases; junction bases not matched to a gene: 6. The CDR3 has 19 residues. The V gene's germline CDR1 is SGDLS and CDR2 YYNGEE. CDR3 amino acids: CASSVGGTSGSHNTGELFF. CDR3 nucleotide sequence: TGTGCCAGCAGCGTAGGAGGGACTAGCGGGAGTCACAACACCGGGGAGCTGTTTTTT. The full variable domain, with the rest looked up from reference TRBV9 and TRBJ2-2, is DSGVTQTPKHLITATGQRVTLRCSPRSGDLSVYWYQQSLDQGLQFLIQYYNGEERAKGNILERFSAQQFPDLHSELNLSSLELGDSALYFCASSVGGTSGSHNTGELFFGEGSRLTVL.

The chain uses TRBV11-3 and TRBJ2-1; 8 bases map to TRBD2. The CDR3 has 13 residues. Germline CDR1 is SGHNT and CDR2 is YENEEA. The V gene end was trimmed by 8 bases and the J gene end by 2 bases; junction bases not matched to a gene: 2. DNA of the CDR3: TGTGCCAGCGCTAGCGGGCCCTACAATGAGCAGTTCTTC. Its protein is CASASGPYNEQFF.

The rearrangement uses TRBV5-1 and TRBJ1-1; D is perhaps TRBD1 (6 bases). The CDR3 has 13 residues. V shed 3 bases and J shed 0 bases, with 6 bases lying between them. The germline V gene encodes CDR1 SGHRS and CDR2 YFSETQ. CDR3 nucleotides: TGCGCCAGCAGCTGGGACATGAACACTGAAGCTTTCTTT. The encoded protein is CASSWDMNTEAFF.

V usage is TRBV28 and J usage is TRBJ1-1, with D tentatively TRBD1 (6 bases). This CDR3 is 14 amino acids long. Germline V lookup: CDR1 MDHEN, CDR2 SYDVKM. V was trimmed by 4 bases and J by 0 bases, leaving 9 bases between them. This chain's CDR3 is CASSWTVMNTEAFF. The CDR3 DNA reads TGTGCCAGCAGTTGGACAGTCATGAACACTGAAGCTTTCTTT.

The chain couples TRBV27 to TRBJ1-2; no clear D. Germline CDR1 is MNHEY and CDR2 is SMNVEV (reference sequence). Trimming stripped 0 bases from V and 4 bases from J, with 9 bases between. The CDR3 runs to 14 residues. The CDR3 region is CASSLSRGVYGYTF. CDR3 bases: TGTGCCAGCAGTTTATCTCGTGGAGTCTATGGCTACACCTTC.

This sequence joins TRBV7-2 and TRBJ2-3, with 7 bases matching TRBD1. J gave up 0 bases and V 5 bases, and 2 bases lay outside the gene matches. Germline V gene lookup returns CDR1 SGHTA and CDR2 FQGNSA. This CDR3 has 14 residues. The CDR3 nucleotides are TGTGCCAGCAGCCAGGGGGTTAGCACAGATACGCAGTATTTT. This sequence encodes CASSQGVSTDTQYF.

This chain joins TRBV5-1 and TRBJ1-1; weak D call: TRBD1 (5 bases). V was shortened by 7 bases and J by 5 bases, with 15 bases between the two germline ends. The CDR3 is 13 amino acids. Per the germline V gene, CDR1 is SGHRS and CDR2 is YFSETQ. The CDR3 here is CASGWSGGTEAFF. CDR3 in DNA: TGCGCCAGCGGCTGGAGCGGGGGGACTGAAGCTTTCTTT.

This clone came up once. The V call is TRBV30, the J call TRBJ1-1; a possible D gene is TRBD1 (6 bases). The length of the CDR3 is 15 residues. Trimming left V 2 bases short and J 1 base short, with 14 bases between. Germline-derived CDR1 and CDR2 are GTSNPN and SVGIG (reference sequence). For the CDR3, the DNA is TGTGCCTGGAGTATTCCAGGGGCCAAGAACACTGAAGCTTTCTTT. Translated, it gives CAWSIPGAKNTEAFF. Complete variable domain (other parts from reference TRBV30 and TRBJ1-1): SQTIHQWPATLVQPVGSPLSLECTVEGTSNPNLYWYRQAAGRGLQLLFYSVGIGQISSEVPQNLSASRPQDRQFILSSKKLLLSDSGFYLCAWSIPGAKNTEAFFGQGTRLTVV.

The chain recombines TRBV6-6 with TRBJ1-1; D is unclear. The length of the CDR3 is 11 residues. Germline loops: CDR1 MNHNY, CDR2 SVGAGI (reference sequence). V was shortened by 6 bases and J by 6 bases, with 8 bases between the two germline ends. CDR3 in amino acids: CASRESSEAFF. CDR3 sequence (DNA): TGTGCCAGCAGAGAGAGCTCTGAAGCTTTCTTT.

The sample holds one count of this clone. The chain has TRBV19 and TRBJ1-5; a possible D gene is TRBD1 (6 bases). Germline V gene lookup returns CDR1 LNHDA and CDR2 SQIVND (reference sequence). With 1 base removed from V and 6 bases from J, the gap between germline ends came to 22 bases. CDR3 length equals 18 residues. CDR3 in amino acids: CASSIGGWTDNLRQPQHF. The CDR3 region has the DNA TGTGCCAGTAGTATAGGAGGGTGGACAGACAATTTACGTCAGCCCCAGCATTTT.

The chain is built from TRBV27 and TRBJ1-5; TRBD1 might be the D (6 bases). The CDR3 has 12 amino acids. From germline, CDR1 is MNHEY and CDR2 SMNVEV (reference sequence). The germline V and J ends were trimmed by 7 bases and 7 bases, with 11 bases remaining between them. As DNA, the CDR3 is TGTGCCAGCAAACAGGGAGGGCAGCCCCAGCATTTT. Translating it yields CASKQGGQPQHF.